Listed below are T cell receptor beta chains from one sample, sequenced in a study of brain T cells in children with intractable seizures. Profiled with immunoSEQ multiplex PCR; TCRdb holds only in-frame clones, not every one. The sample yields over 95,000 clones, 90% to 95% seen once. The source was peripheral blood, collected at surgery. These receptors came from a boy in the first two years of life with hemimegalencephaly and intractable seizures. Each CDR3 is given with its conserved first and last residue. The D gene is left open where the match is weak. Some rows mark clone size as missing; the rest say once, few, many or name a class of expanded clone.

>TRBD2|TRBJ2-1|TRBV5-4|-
CASNYWTSGDNEQFF
TGTGCCAGCAACTATTGGACTAGCGGGGACAATGAGCAGTTCTTC
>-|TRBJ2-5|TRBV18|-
CASSPIPSGETQYF
TGTGCCAGCTCACCGATCCCCAGCGGGGAGACCCAGTACTTC
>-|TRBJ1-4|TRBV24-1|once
CATLRHENEKLFF
TGTGCCACATTAAGACACGAAAATGAAAAACTGTTTTTT
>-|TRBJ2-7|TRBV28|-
CASSFPYYEQYF
TGTGCCAGCAGTTTCCCATACTACGAGCAGTACTTC
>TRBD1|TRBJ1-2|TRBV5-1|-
CASSWGQGLGYTF
TGCGCCAGCAGCTGGGGACAGGGATTGGGCTACACCTTC
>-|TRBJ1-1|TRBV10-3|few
CATSGNTEAFF
TGTGCCACTTCAGGGAACACTGAAGCTTTCTTT
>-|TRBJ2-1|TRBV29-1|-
CSVEVRGTNNEQFF
TGCAGCGTTGAAGTGCGAGGGACCAACAATGAGCAGTTCTTC
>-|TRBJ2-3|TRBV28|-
CASSLPDRYTDTQYF
TGTGCCAGCAGTTTACCCGACAGGTACACAGATACGCAGTATTTT
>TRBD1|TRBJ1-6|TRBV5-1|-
CASSLGTGYNSPLHF
TGCGCCAGCAGCTTGGGGACAGGGTATAATTCACCCCTCCACTTT
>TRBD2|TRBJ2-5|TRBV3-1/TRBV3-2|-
CASSPKRRGGFQETQYF
TGTGCCAGCAGCCCCAAAAGGCGGGGGGGATTCCAAGAGACCCAGTACTTC
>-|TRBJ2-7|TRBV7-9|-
CASSLPGSYEQYF
TGTGCCAGCAGCTTACCAGGCTCCTACGAGCAGTACTTC
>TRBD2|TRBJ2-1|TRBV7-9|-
CASSSTSGRSYNEQFF
TGTGCCAGCAGCTCGACTAGCGGGAGATCCTACAATGAGCAGTTCTTC
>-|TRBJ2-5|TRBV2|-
CASSEEAGQETQYF
TGTGCCAGCAGTGAGGAAGCGGGCCAAGAGACCCAGTACTTC
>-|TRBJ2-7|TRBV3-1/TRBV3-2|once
CASSVAAISEQYF
TGTGCCAGCAGCGTAGCGGCGATAAGCGAGCAGTACTTC
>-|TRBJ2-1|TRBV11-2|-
CASSPTSTGEQFF
TGTGCCAGCAGTCCGACTTCGACGGGGGAGCAGTTCTTC
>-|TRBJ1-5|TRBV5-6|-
CASSQGPPGASAQHF
TGTGCCAGCAGCCAAGGACCCCCAGGAGCATCAGCCCAGCATTTT
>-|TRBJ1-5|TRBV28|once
CASGNNQPQHF
TGTGCCAGCGGCAACAATCAGCCCCAGCATTTT
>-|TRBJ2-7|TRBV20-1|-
CSAREWEWQYF
TGCAGTGCTAGAGAGTGGGAGTGGCAGTACTTC
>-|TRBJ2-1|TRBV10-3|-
CAISGVGGGPYNEQFF
TGTGCCATCAGTGGGGTAGGGGGAGGGCCCTACAATGAGCAGTTCTTC
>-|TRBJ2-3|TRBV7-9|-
CASSSGGSTQYF
TGTGCCAGCAGCTCGGGGGGCTCGACGCAGTATTTT
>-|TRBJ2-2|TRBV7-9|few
CASSLGEDTGELFF
TGTGCCAGCAGCTTGGGGGAGGACACCGGGGAGCTGTTTTTT
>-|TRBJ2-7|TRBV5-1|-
CASSLAGTGPLYEQYF
TGCGCCAGCAGCTTGGCCGGGACGGGTCCTCTCTACGAGCAGTACTTC